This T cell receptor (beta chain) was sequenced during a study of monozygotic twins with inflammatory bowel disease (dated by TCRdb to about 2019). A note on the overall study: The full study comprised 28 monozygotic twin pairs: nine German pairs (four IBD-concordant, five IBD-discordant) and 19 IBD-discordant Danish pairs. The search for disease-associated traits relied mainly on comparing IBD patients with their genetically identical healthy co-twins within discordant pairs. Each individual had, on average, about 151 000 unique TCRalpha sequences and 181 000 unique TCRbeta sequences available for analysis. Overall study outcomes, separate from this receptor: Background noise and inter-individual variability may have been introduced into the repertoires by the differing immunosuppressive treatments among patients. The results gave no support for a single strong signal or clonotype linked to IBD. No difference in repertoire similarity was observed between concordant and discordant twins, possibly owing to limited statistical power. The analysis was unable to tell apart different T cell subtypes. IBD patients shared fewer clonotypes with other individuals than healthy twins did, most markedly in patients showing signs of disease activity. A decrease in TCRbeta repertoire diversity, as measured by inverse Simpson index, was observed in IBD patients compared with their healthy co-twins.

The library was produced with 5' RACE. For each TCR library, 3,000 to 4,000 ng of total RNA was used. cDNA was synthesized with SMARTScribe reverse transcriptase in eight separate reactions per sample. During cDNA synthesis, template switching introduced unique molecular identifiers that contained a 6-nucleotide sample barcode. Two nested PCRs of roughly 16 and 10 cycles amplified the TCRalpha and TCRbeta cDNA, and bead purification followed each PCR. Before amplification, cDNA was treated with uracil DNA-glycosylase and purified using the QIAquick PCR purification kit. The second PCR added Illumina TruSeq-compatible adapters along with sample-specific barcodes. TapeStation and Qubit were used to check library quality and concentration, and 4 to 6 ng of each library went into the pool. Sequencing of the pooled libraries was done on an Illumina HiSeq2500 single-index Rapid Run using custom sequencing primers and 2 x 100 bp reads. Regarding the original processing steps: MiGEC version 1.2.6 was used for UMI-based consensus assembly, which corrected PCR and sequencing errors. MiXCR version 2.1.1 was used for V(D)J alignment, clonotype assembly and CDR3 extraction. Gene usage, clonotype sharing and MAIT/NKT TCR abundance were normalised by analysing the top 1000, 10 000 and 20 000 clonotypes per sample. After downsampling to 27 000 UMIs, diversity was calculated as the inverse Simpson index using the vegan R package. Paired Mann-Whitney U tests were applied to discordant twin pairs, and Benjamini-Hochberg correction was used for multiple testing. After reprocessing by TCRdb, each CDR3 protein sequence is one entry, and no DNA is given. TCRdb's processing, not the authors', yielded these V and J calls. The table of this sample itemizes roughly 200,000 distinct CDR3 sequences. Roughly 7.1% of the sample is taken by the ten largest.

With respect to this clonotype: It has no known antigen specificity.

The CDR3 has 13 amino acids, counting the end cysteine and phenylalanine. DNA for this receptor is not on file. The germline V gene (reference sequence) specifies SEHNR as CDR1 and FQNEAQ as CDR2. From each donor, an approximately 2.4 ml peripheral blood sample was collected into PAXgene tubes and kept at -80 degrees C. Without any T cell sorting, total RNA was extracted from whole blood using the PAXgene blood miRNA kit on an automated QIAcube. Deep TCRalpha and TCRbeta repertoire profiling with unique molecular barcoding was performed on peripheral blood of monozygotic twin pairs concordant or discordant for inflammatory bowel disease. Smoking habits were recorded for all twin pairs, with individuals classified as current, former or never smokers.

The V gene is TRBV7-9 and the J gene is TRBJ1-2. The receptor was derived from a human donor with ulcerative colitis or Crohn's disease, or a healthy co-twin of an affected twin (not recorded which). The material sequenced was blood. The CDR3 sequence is CASSPMALEGYTF.